Listed here are 6 T cell receptor beta chains from one sample, sequenced in a study of cytomegalovirus exposure and HLA in healthy donors. The primer mix had 60 Vbeta and 13 Jbeta primers. The repertoire was sequenced with immunoSEQ multiplex PCR; TCRdb's copy has only in-frame clones and lacks some. Its table lists about 76,000 clones. The sequenced sample was PBMCs. These receptors were taken from a woman aged 40 to 50 in good health and CMV-seropositive.

The chain uses TRBV7-2 and TRBJ2-1; 8 bases are shared with TRBD2. The CDR3 covers 17 residues. V lost 4 bases and J lost 4; bases outside the gene matches: 12. CDR1 SGHTA and CDR2 FQGNSA come from the germline V gene. The CDR3 is CASSSQGGGPPYNEQFF. The DNA for the CDR3 is TGTGCCAGCAGCTCTCAGGGCGGGGGGCCCCCATACAATGAGCAGTTCTTC.

The chain has TRBV5-6 and TRBJ2-2; unclear D gene. This CDR3 is 17 amino acids long. The germline gives CDR1 SGHDT, CDR2 YYEEEE. Trimming removed 4 bases at V and 2 bases at J, with 18 bases between. In nucleotides, the CDR3 is TGTGCCAGCAGCCCGGTTGTAGGCGGCGGAAACACCGGGGAGCTGTTTTTT. It is translated as CASSPVVGGGNTGELFF.

The chain employs TRBV28 and TRBJ1-1; 7 bases are shared with TRBD1. Trimming cost V 5 bases and J 6 bases; bases outside gene matches: 9. The germline V gene has CDR1 MDHEN and CDR2 SYDVKM. The CDR3 has 14 amino acids. CDR3 protein: CASSPQTGWPEAFF. The CDR3 DNA follows: TGTGCCAGCAGTCCCCAGACAGGGTGGCCTGAAGCTTTCTTT.

This sequence joins TRBV4-3 and TRBJ1-2; 11 positions match TRBD1. V lost 4 bases to trimming and J lost 8 bases; unmatched junction nucleotides: 6. CDR1 LGHNA and CDR2 YSLEER come from the germline V gene. This CDR3 is built from 14 residues. CDR3 region: CASSPGTGGSGYTF. The CDR3 bases are TGCGCCAGCAGCCCCGGGACAGGGGGTTCGGGCTACACCTTC.

This chain uses TRBV5-1 with TRBJ1-4; 9 nucleotides line up with TRBD1. With 2 bases clipped from V and 7 bases from J, the junction kept 6 bases outside the gene matches. Germline V gene lookup returns CDR1 SGHRS and CDR2 YFSETQ. The length of the CDR3 is 15 residues. The CDR3 nucleotides are TGCGCCAGCAGCTTCACGGGACAGGGAGTTGAAAAACTGTTTTTT. The encoded protein is CASSFTGQGVEKLFF.

The rearrangement joins TRBV4-3 to TRBJ2-5; maybe TRBD2 (5 bases). This CDR3 contains 14 residues. From germline, CDR1 is LGHNA and CDR2 YSLEER. V was trimmed by 0 bases and J by 3 bases, leaving 8 bases between them. The CDR3 DNA reads as TGCGCCAGCAGCCAAGATTTCGGGGAAGAGACCCAGTACTTC. It is translated as CASSQDFGEETQYF.